This paragraph reports one TCR beta chain. The antigen remains undetermined. This sample was taken from a study of T cell responses to AZD1222 COVID-19 vaccine. Points from the study as a whole: The CD4 TCRs associated with vaccination extended across spike and predominated at 160-218 and 743-854. Seropositive AZD1222 recipients at baseline numbered only five or six.

The length of the CDR3 is 15 residues. The V and J ends lost 1 base and 2 bases respectively, with 11 bases between them. Germline V gene data show CDR1 as SNHLY and CDR2 as FYNNEI. The method was immunoSEQ multiplex PCR; TCRdb's version includes in-frame clones alone and lacks a portion of them. The sample has about 93,000 clones, 80% to 90% seen once. The rearrangement links TRBV2 to TRBJ1-1; D gene ambiguous. The sequence came from an adult who received the AZD1222 COVID-19 vaccine. The input for sequencing was peripheral blood, taken 28 days after the second AZD1222 dose. The CDR3 region is CASSEEAFVNTEAFF. The CDR3 region has the DNA TGTGCCAGCAGTGAAGAGGCGTTCGTCAACACTGAAGCTTTCTTT.